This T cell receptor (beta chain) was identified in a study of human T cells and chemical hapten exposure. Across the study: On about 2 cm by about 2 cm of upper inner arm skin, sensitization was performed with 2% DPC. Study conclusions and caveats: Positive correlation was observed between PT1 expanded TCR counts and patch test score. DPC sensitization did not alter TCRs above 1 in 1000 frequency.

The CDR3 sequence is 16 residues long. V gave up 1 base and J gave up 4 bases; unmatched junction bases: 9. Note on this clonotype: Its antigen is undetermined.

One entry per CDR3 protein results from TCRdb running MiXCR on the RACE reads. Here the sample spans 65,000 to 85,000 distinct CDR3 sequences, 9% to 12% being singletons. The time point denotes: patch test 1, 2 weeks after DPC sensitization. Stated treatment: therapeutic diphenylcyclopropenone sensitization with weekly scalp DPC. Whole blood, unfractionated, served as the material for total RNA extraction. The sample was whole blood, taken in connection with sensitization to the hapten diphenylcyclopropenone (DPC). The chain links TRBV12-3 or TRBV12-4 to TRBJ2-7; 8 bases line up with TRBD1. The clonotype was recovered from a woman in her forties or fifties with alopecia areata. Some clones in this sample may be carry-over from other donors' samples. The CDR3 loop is CASSLEAGGWKYEQYF. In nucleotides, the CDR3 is TGTGCCAGCAGTTTAGAGGCAGGGGGCTGGAAATACGAGCAGTACTTC.